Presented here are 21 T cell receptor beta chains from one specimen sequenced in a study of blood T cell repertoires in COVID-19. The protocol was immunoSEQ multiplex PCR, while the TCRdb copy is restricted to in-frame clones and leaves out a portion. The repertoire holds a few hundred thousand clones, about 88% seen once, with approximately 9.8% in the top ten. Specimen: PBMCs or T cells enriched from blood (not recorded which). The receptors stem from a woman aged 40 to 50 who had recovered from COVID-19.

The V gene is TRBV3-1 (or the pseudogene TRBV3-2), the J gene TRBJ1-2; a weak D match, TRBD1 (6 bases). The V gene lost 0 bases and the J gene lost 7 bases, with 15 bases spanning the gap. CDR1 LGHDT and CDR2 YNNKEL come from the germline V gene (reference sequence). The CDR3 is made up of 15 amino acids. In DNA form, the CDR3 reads TGTGCCAGCAGCCAAGAGTGGACAGTTCGGCGTGGCTACACCTTC. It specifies CASSQEWTVRRGYTF.

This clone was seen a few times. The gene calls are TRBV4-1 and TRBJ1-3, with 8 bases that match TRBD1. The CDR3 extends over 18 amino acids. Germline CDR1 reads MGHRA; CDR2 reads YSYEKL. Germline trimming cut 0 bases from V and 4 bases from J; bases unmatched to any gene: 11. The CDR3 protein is CASSQDGGRGLTGNTIYF. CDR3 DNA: TGCGCCAGCAGCCAAGACGGTGGCAGGGGGCTGACAGGAAACACCATATATTTT.

The CDR3 DNA follows: TGTGCCTGGAGATCCTCCGGGACAAAAGGAACTTATGGCTACACCTTC. Encoded protein: CAWRSSGTKGTYGYTF. The rearrangement joins TRBV30 to TRBJ1-2, with a tentative D call TRBD1 (6 bases). Germline loops: CDR1 GTSNPN, CDR2 SVGIG (reference sequence). The CDR3 has 16 amino acids. The ends were cut back, 3 bases at V and 5 bases at J, with 22 bases in the middle. Combining the CDR3 with reference TRBV30 and TRBJ1-2 gives the whole variable domain SQTIHQWPATLVQPVGSPLSLECTVEGTSNPNLYWYRQAAGRGLQLLFYSVGIGQISSEVPQNLSASRPQDRQFILSSKKLLLSDSGFYLCAWRSSGTKGTYGYTFGSGTRLTVV.

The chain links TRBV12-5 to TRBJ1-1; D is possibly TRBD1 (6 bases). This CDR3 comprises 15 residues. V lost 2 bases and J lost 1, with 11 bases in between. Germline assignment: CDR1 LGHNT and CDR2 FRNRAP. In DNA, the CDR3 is TGTGCTAGTGGTTTGAGCGCAGGGGAGAACACTGAAGCTTTCTTT. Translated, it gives CASGLSAGENTEAFF.

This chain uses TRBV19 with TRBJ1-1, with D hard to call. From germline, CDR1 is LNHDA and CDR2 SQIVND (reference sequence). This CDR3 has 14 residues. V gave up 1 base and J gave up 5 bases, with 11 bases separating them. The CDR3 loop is CASSIGPTGTEAFF. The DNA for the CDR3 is TGTGCCAGTAGTATAGGCCCCACGGGAACTGAAGCTTTCTTT.

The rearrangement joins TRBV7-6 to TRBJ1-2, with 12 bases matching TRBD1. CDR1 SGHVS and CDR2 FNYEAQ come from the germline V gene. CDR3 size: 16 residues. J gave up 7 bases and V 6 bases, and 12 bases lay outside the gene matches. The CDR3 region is CASSPAGGQGAVGYTF. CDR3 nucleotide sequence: TGTGCCAGCAGTCCAGCTGGGGGACAGGGGGCCGTTGGCTACACCTTC.

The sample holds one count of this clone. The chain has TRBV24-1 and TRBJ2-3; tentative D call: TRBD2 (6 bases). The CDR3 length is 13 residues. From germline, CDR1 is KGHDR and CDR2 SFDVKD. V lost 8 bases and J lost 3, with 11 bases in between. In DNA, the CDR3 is TGTGCCACCAAGGAGGGTGGAACAGATACGCAGTATTTT. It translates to CATKEGGTDTQYF.

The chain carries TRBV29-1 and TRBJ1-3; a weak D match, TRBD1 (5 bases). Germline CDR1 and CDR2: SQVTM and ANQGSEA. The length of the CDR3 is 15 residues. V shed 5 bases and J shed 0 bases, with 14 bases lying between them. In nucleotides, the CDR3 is TGCAGCGTTCCCAGGGCATTTCGCTCTGGAAACACCATATATTTT. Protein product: CSVPRAFRSGNTIYF.

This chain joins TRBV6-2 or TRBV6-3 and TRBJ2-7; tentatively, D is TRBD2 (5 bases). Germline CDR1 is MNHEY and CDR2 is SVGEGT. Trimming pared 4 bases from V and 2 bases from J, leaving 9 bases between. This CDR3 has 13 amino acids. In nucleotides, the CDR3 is TGTGCCAGCAGTTTCGGGGAAACCTACGAGCAGTACTTC. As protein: CASSFGETYEQYF.

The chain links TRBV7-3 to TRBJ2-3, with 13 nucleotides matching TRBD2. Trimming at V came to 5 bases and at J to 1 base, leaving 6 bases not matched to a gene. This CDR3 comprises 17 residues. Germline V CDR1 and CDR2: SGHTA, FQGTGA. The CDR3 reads CASSLNGLAGGTDTQYF. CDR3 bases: TGTGCCAGCAGCCTGAACGGACTAGCGGGAGGCACAGATACGCAGTATTTT.

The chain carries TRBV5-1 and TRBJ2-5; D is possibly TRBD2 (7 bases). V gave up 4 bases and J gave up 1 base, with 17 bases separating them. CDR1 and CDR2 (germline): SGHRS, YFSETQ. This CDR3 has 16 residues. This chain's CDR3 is CASSGGASGIQETQYF. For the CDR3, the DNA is TGCGCCAGCAGCGGGGGGGCTAGCGGAATCCAAGAGACCCAGTACTTC.

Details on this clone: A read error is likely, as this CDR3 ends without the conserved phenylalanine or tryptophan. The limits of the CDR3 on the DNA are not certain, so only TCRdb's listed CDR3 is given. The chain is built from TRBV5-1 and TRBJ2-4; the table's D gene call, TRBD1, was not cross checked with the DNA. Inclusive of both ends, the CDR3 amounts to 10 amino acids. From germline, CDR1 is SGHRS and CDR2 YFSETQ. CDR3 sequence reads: CASSLFFRPL.

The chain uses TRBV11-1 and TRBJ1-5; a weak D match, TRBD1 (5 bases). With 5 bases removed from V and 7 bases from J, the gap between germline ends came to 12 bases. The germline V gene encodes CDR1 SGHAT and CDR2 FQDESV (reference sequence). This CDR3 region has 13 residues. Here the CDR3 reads CASSPGRGQPQHF. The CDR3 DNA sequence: TGTGCCAGCAGCCCAGGGAGGGGACAGCCCCAGCATTTT.

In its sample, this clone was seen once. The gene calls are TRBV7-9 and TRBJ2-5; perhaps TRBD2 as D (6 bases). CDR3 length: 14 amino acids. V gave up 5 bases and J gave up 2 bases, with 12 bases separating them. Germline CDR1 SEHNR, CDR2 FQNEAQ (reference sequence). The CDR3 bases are TGTGCCAGCAGCCCGGGACTGCCACAAGAGACCCAGTACTTC. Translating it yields CASSPGLPQETQYF.

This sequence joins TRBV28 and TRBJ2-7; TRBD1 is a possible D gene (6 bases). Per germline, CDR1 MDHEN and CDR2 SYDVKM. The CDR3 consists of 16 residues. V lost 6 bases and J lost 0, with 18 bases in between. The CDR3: CASSSPSAGDSYEQYF. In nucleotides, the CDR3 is TGTGCCAGCAGCTCCCCTTCCGCAGGGGACTCCTACGAGCAGTACTTC.

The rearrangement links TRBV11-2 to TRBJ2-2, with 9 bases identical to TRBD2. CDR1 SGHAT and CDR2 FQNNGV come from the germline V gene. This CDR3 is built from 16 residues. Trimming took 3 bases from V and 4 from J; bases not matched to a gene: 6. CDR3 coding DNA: TGTGCCAGCAGCTTTTCAGCGGGGGGTTTCACCGGGGAGCTGTTTTTT. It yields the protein CASSFSAGGFTGELFF. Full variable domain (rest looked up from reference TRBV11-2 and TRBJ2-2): EAGVAQSPRYKIIEKRQSVAFWCNPISGHATLYWYQQILGQGPKLLIQFQNNGVVDDSQLPKDRFSAERLKGVDSTLKIQPAKLEDSAVYLCASSFSAGGFTGELFFGEGSRLTVL.

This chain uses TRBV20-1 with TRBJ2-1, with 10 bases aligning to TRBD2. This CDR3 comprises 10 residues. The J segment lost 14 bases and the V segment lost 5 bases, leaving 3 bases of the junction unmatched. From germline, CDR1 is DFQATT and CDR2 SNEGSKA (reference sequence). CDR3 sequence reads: CSAQAGGKFF. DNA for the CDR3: TGCAGTGCTCAAGCGGGAGGGAAGTTCTTC.

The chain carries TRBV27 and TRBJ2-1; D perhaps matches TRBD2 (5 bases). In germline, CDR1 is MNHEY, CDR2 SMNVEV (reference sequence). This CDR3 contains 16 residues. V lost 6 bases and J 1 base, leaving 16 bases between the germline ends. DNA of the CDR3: TGTGCCAGCAGCACTAGGAGGCAAGGGTCCTACAATGAGCAGTTCTTC. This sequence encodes CASSTRRQGSYNEQFF.

CDR3 bases: TGTGCCTGGAGCCGAGGGACAGTTGGCAATCAGCCCCAGCATTTT. Encoded protein: CAWSRGTVGNQPQHF. The rearrangement links TRBV30 to TRBJ1-5, with 7 bases identical to TRBD1. Germline loops: CDR1 GTSNPN, CDR2 SVGIG (reference sequence). V trimming: 3 bases; J trimming: 2 bases; junction bases outside the gene matches: 7. This CDR3 is built from 15 residues.

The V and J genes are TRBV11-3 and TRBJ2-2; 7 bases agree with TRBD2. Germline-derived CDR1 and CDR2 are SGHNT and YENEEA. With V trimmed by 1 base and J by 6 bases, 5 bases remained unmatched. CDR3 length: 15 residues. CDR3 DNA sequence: TGTGCCAGCAGCTTAGGGGCGCGGGGGTCCGGGGAGCTGTTTTTT. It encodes CASSLGARGSGELFF. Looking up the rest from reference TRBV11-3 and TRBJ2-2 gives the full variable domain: EAGVVQSPRYKIIEKKQPVAFWCNPISGHNTLYWYLQNLGQGPELLIRYENEEAVDDSQLPKDRFSAERLKGVDSTLKIQPAELGDSAVYLCASSLGARGSGELFFGEGSRLTVL.

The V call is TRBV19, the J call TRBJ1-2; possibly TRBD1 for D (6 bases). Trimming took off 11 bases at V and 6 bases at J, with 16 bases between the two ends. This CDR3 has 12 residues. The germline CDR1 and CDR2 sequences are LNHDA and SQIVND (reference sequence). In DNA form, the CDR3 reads TGTGCCCTTGCATTGGGGGCTGATGGCTACACCTTC. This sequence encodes CALALGADGYTF.